Described below is a single T cell receptor (beta chain) sequence and its context. The data derive from a study of blood T cell repertoires in COVID-19. Study background: Italy, Spain and the United States were the sources of the convalescent and acute COVID-19 samples.

The length of the CDR3 is 15 residues. Germline V gene sequence: CDR1 MDHEN, CDR2 SYDVKM. With 4 bases removed from V and 2 bases from J, the gap between germline ends came to 12 bases. Sequencing was performed with immunoSEQ multiplex PCR; in TCRdb, only in-frame clones are kept and a portion is missing. The sample yields some 200,000 clones, around 85% seen once. Sequenced sample: peripheral blood. The clonotype was recovered from a woman older than 75 with acute or convalescent COVID-19. The chain carries TRBV28 and TRBJ1-5; D remains ambiguous. CDR3 amino acids: CASSSPDLRNQPQHF. The DNA for the CDR3 is TGTGCCAGCAGTTCTCCGGACTTGCGCAATCAGCCCCAGCATTTT.